The 18 T cell receptor beta chains presented below share a single source sample, sequenced in a study of T-cell reconstitution after alpha-beta-depleted transplantation in children. The authors prepared the TCRbeta library with unique molecular identifiers. MiXCR, applied by TCRdb to the PCR reads, yields one record per CDR3 protein. The sample carries some 200,000 distinct CDR3 sequences, 8.4% recorded once. The specimen was PBMCs, mostly from graft donor cells, collected 360 days after TCRalphabeta/CD19-depleted stem cell transplant. Every receptor here comes from a male patient between 2 and 10 years old who had a stem cell transplant for acute myeloid leukemia, so the T cells may come from the graft donor.

The rearrangement uses TRBV18 and TRBJ1-1, with D uncertain. V was pared by 8 bases and J by 3 bases, with 10 bases between. The CDR3 covers 12 residues. Looked up from germline, CDR1 is KGHSH and CDR2 is LQKENI. The CDR3 region is CASRWEDTEAFF. CDR3 sequence (DNA): TGTGCCAGCCGGTGGGAAGACACTGAAGCTTTCTTT.

To note about this clonotype: Sequence at one end of the junction differs from germline and may be a read error. V is TRBV7-7 and J is TRBJ2-1, with 8 positions matching TRBD2. CDR1 and CDR2 (germline): SSHAT, FNYEAQ (reference sequence). This CDR3 region has 15 residues. The DNA of the CDR3 is TGTGCTAGCAGCTTAGCTAGCGGGTCAGGCAATGAGCAGTTCTTC. Its protein is CASSLASGSGNEQFF.

This clonotype has at least ten counts. The J gene is TRBJ2-3, the V gene TRBV7-2, with D tentatively TRBD1 (6 bases). V was pared by 0 bases and J by 0 bases, with 10 bases between. CDR3 length: 16 residues. Germline CDR1 reads SGHTA; CDR2 reads FQGNSA. CDR3: CASSLATGSSTDTQYF. For the CDR3, the DNA is TGTGCCAGCAGCTTAGCGACAGGCTCTAGCACAGATACGCAGTATTTT.

The chain links TRBV7-9 to TRBJ2-1; TRBD2 aligns across 12 bases. CDR1 and CDR2 (germline): SEHNR, FQNEAQ (reference sequence). The CDR3 is made up of 16 amino acids. V lost 6 bases, J lost 3 bases, and 6 bases stayed unmatched. The CDR3 protein is CASRPPGLAGYNEQFF. Written as DNA, the CDR3 is TGTGCCAGCAGACCGCCGGGACTAGCGGGCTACAATGAGCAGTTCTTC.

The genes are TRBV11-1 and TRBJ2-1; the match to TRBD2 covers 16 bases. V lost 5 bases and J lost 8; bases outside the gene matches: 18. The CDR3 has 20 residues. Germline V gives CDR1 SGHAT, CDR2 FQDESV (reference sequence). CDR3 sequence reads: CASSLTGTSGRAGRYDEQFF. In DNA, the CDR3 is TGTGCCAGCAGCCTCACCGGGACTAGCGGGAGGGCCGGTCGATACGATGAGCAGTTCTTC.

In this sample, this clonotype turned up many times. The chain is built from TRBV5-6 and TRBJ2-7; 13 positions match TRBD2. Germline V gives CDR1 SGHDT, CDR2 YYEEEE. This CDR3 region has 16 residues. Trimming removed 1 base from V and 5 bases from J; junction bases left unmatched: 6. CDR3 residues: CASSLTRLAGGNEQYF. In nucleotides, the CDR3 is TGTGCCAGCAGCTTGACCAGACTAGCGGGAGGCAACGAGCAGTACTTC.

The table lists this clonotype with a few counts. The chain recombines TRBV29-1 with TRBJ2-3, with D possibly matching TRBD1 (5 bases). There are 13 residues in the CDR3. V was pared by 7 bases and J by 4 bases, with 15 bases between. CDR1 SQVTM and CDR2 ANQGSEA come from the germline V gene. The CDR3 reads CSEDRTDADTQYF. CDR3 in DNA: TGCAGCGAAGACAGAACCGACGCAGATACGCAGTATTTT.

The chain combines TRBV9 with TRBJ2-2; 11 nucleotides match TRBD1. This CDR3 region has 15 residues. Germline loops: CDR1 SGDLS, CDR2 YYNGEE. The trim removed 5 bases at V and 7 bases at J, leaving 7 bases unmatched. CDR3 loop: CASSPGQGASGELFF. CDR3 nucleotide sequence: TGTGCCAGCAGTCCCGGACAGGGGGCGAGCGGGGAGCTGTTTTTT.

The chain uses TRBV12-3 or TRBV12-4 and TRBJ2-7, with TRBD2 matching over 9 bases. V was pared by 3 bases and J by 0 bases, with 9 bases of the junction left unmatched. The CDR3 totals 17 residues. CDR3 sequence reads: CASSFLRTSESSYEQYF. The DNA of the CDR3 is TGTGCCAGCAGTTTTCTTCGGACTAGCGAGAGCTCCTACGAGCAGTACTTC.

This chain uses TRBV7-9 with TRBJ2-3; D perhaps matches TRBD2 (5 bases). V was trimmed by 3 bases and J by 4 bases, leaving 11 bases between them. The CDR3 spans 14 residues. Germline V CDR1 and CDR2: SEHNR, FQNEAQ (reference sequence). As DNA, the CDR3 is TGTGCCAGCAGCTTTTCAGCGGCGCCAGATACGCAGTATTTT. It specifies CASSFSAAPDTQYF.

V and J are TRBV2 and TRBJ2-2; perhaps TRBD1 as D (6 bases). Germline V CDR1 and CDR2: SNHLY, FYNNEI. Trimming shortened V by 8 bases and J by 4 bases, and 20 bases separated the two germline ends. CDR3 length equals 16 residues. The CDR3 DNA follows: TGTGCCAGCTGCCGGGACACTCCCTGGGGCACCGGGGAGCTGTTTTTT. This translates into CASCRDTPWGTGELFF.

This clonotype was found a few times. The CDR3 sequence is CASSRDKWRYSPLHF. For the CDR3, the DNA is TGTGCCAGCAGCAGGGACAAGTGGAGGTATTCACCCCTCCACTTT. The V and J genes are TRBV7-9 and TRBJ1-6; D might be TRBD1 (6 bases). V lost 5 bases and J 8 bases, leaving 16 bases between the germline ends. The CDR3 consists of 15 residues. In germline, CDR1 is SEHNR, CDR2 FQNEAQ (reference sequence).

This clonotype was observed many times. The genes are TRBV5-1 and TRBJ1-1; TRBD1 agrees at 9 bases. The V and J ends lost 3 bases and 2 bases, in that order; junction bases with no gene match: 2. Germline V lookup: CDR1 SGHRS, CDR2 YFSETQ. The length of the CDR3 is 14 residues. The CDR3 DNA sequence: TGCGCCAGCAGCTGGGACAGGGAAAACACTGAAGCTTTCTTT. This codes for CASSWDRENTEAFF.

This clonotype was seen repeatedly, ten times or more. The rearrangement links TRBV24-1 to TRBJ2-1; D might be TRBD1 or TRBD2, each matching 5 bases. This CDR3 comprises 13 residues. Per the germline V gene, CDR1 is KGHDR and CDR2 is SFDVKD. The V gene lost 1 base and the J gene lost 10 bases, with 10 bases spanning the gap. DNA of the CDR3: TGTGCCACCAGTGATTTATGGGGACGGGAGCAGTTCTTC. Amino acid sequence: CATSDLWGREQFF.

This clonotype was seen at least ten times. The genes are TRBV5-1 and TRBJ2-5, with D unclear. The V gene lost 0 bases and the J gene lost 5 bases, with 8 bases spanning the gap. The germline V gene has CDR1 SGHRS and CDR2 YFSETQ. CDR3 length: 13 amino acids. CDR3 in DNA: TGCGCCAGCAGCTTGGTAGTTCAGGAGACCCAGTACTTC. This translates into CASSLVVQETQYF.

Ten or more counts support this clonotype. This rearrangement joins TRBV29-1 to TRBJ2-1; tentative D call: TRBD2 (5 bases). Germline lookup yields CDR1 SQVTM and CDR2 ANQGSEA. The CDR3 extends over 14 amino acids. The V end lost 3 bases, the J end lost 8 bases, and 17 bases lay between the germline ends. The CDR3 DNA sequence: TGCAGCGTTGATAACGACTCTAGCTGGGATGAGCAGTTCTTC. Protein: CSVDNDSSWDEQFF.

The chain is built from TRBV12-3 or TRBV12-4 and TRBJ2-4; 10 nucleotides agree with TRBD1. The CDR3 length is 14 residues. CDR3 in amino acids: CACSAGTGEDIQYF. DNA of the CDR3: TGTGCTTGCAGTGCGGGGACAGGGGAGGACATTCAGTACTTC.

The chain carries TRBV7-9 and TRBJ1-2; weak D call: TRBD1 (5 bases). This CDR3 is built from 14 residues. V gave up 5 bases and J gave up 6 bases, with 16 bases separating them. Germline CDR1 reads SEHNR; CDR2 reads FQNEAQ (reference sequence). The CDR3 spells CASSPPAGFNGYTF. The DNA for the CDR3 is TGTGCCAGCAGCCCCCCGGCAGGGTTCAATGGCTACACCTTC.